One and the same sample provided the 8 T cell receptor beta chains below, sequenced in a study of graft-versus-host responses after intestinal transplantation. For these receptors, no antigen is known. Profiling relied on immunoSEQ multiplex PCR, and the TCRdb table lists in-frame clones only, not all of them. The table includes under 75,000 clones, around 91% detected once. The source material was unstimulated CD8+ T cells sorted from spleen or lymph node cells, sampled before transplant. All receptors derive from a human donor who was the organ donor for an intestinal transplant.

The chain employs TRBV6-5 and TRBJ1-1; weak D call: TRBD1 (6 bases). This CDR3 spans 12 amino acids. CDR1 is MNHEY and CDR2 is SVGAGI in the germline V gene. Trimming pared 2 bases from V and 5 bases from J, leaving 6 bases between. CDR3 in amino acids: CASSYDRTEAFF. CDR3 nucleotides: TGTGCCAGCAGTTACGACAGGACTGAAGCTTTCTTT.

This clone was seen just once. CDR3 DNA: TGCGCCAGCAGATGGACAGGGACCGGGGAGCTGTTTTTT. This codes for CASRWTGTGELFF. V and J are TRBV4-1 and TRBJ2-2; 8 bases line up with TRBD1. Trimming removed 6 bases from V and 5 bases from J; junction bases left unmatched: 2. Germline values: CDR1 MGHRA, CDR2 YSYEKL. CDR3 length equals 13 residues.

The chain joins TRBV6-1 to TRBJ2-5; 8 nucleotides line up with TRBD2. The CDR3 covers 14 residues. V gave up 2 bases and J gave up 4 bases; unmatched junction bases: 3. Germline CDR1 reads MNHNS; CDR2 reads SASEGT. CDR3 amino acids: CASSEPGGGETQYF. CDR3 DNA sequence: TGTGCCAGCAGTGAACCGGGGGGGGGAGAGACCCAGTACTTC.

The chain recombines TRBV7-8 with TRBJ2-3; no clear D gene. This CDR3 is built from 12 residues. V was clipped by 0 bases and J by 6 bases, with 4 bases between them. Germline CDR1 is SGHVS and CDR2 is FQNEAQ. The CDR3: CASSLAEDTQYF. The CDR3 DNA follows: TGTGCCAGCAGCTTAGCTGAGGATACGCAGTATTTT.

The rearrangement uses TRBV10-3 and TRBJ1-2, with a possible D match to TRBD1 (6 bases). Germline V gene lookup returns CDR1 ENHRY and CDR2 SYGVKD. Trimming cost V 7 bases and J 4 bases, with 16 bases left between them. The CDR3 extends over 14 amino acids. The CDR3 bases are TGTGCCATCACCGCACAGGGAGAGGGCTATGGCTACACCTTC. It translates to CAITAQGEGYGYTF.

Of note for this clone: One end of the junction is discordant with germline, which a read error may explain. In the same sample, other DNA sequences code for this CDR3. V is TRBV7-9 and J is TRBJ1-1; D remains unclear. Germline values: CDR1 SEHNR, CDR2 FQNEAQ (reference sequence). This CDR3 has 12 residues. CDR3 sequence reads: CASSFSDTEAFF. CDR3 coding DNA: TGTGCCAGCAGCTTCAGTGACACCGAAGCTTTCTTT.

This clone was recorded once. This chain links TRBV6-4 with TRBJ2-1; weak D call: TRBD2 (6 bases). V was cut by 3 bases and J by 3 bases, with 12 bases left in between. CDR1 and CDR2 (germline): MRHNA, SNTAGT. The CDR3 consists of 15 residues. The CDR3 DNA reads as TGTGCCAGCAGTGATGGGGGGACGGACTACAATGAGCAGTTCTTC. Protein: CASSDGGTDYNEQFF.

The rearrangement joins TRBV4-2 to TRBJ1-1; D uncertain. This CDR3 comprises 16 residues. V gave up 0 bases and J gave up 0 bases, with 11 bases separating them. Germline V gene data show CDR1 as LGHNA and CDR2 as YNFKEQ. CDR3 amino acids: CASSQEETIMNTEAFF. CDR3 sequence (DNA): TGTGCCAGCAGCCAAGAGGAGACGATTATGAACACTGAAGCTTTCTTT.